Listed below are T cell receptor beta chains from one sample, sequenced in a study of response to subunit inactivated influenza vaccine. TCRdb used MiXCR to reprocess the RT-PCR reads, holding one entry per CDR3 protein. The top ten hold about 9.3% of the sample, which has 300,000 to 350,000 distinct CDR3 sequences, over 20% seen once. The input for sequencing was PBMCs from blood, taken approximately 22 months after vaccination. These TCRs come from a man in his fifties or sixties who received an inactivated influenza vaccine. CDR3s include the opening cysteine and the closing phenylalanine or tryptophan. A D gene is named only where the DNA matches it firmly. Rows may omit the clone size; those that give it use once, few, many or a size class.

.	.	TRBV5-5	10	TRBJ1-3	TGTGCCAGCGGTGAAAACACCATATATTTT	CASGENTIYF
.	.	TRBV9	13	TRBJ1-6	TGTGCCAGCACGAGAGACCCCAATTCACCCCTCCACTTT	CASTRDPNSPLHF
TRBD1	many	TRBV6-5	17	TRBJ2-6	TGTGCCAGCAGTAACAGGGGCTTTTACTCTGGGGCCAACGTCCTGACTTTC	CASSNRGFYSGANVLTF
.	few	TRBV2	14	TRBJ2-7	TGTGCCAGCACCCGGTCGCAGGGGTCCTACGAGCAGTACTTC	CASTRSQGSYEQYF
.	many	TRBV4-1	17	TRBJ1-2	TGCGCCAGCAGCCAAGGATCTCCGCGTGGGGCCCTCTATGGCTACACCTTC	CASSQGSPRGALYGYTF
.	few	TRBV28	15	TRBJ1-1	TGTGCCAGCAGTTCGACAGGAAACATGAACACTGAAGCTTTCTTT	CASSSTGNMNTEAFF
TRBD1	.	TRBV14	15	TRBJ1-1	TGTGCCAGCAGCCAAGTAGGGGGCGCGAACACTGAAGCTTTCTTT	CASSQVGGANTEAFF
TRBD1	.	TRBV6-2/TRBV6-3	16	TRBJ1-2	TGTGCCAGCAGTTACTCCCCCGGGACAGTCAACTATGGCTACACCTTC	CASSYSPGTVNYGYTF
.	.	TRBV7-9	12	TRBJ2-5	TGTGCCAGCGGGGCACTCCAAGAGACCCAGTACTTC	CASGALQETQYF
.	.	TRBV24-1	14	TRBJ2-1	TGTGCCACCAGTGATCCAGGGTTTGACAATGAGCAGTTCTTC	CATSDPGFDNEQFF
.	.	TRBV12-3/TRBV12-4	15	TRBJ2-2	TGTGCCAGCAGTTTGGGCAGGGTGTACACCGGGGAGCTGTTTTTT	CASSLGRVYTGELFF
TRBD1	.	TRBV12-5	17	TRBJ1-2	TGTGCTAGTGGTTTGGTAGTTGGGACAGGGCACACCTATGGCTACACCTTC	CASGLVVGTGHTYGYTF
.	few	TRBV16	16	TRBJ1-1	TGTGCCAGCACCCCCGGTTGGGGAGCAGGGAACCCTGAAGCTTTCTTT	CASTPGWGAGNPEAFF
.	few	TRBV20-1	12	TRBJ1-5	TGCAGTGCATGGGATACTAATCAGCCCCAGCATTTT	CSAWDTNQPQHF
.	.	TRBV20-1	14	TRBJ1-5	TGCAGTGCTAGGATGGGGGGGGGCAATCAGCCCCAGCATTTT	CSARMGGGNQPQHF
.	few	TRBV28	15	TRBJ2-3	TGTGCCAGCAGTTTTTCATTCATTAGCACAGATACGCAGTATTTT	CASSFSFISTDTQYF
.	.	TRBV29-1	15	TRBJ2-1	TGCAGCGTTGAAGATCTTAGCAGGGCTTACAATGAGCAGTTCTTC	CSVEDLSRAYNEQFF
TRBD1	.	TRBV24-1	16	TRBJ2-7	TGTGCCACCAGTGATGCCCCCGGGACAGGGGGATACGAGCAGTACTTC	CATSDAPGTGGYEQYF
.	few	TRBV6-5	15	TRBJ2-3	TGTGCCAGCAGTTACTCGATACCAAGCACAGATACGCAGTATTTT	CASSYSIPSTDTQYF
.	few	TRBV29-1	13	TRBJ2-2	TGCAGCGGGGCGGCAGGGAACACCGGGGAGCTGTTTTTT	CSGAAGNTGELFF
.	many	TRBV5-1	17	TRBJ1-2	TGCGCCAGCAGCTTGGAGGCGCTTACCCTTACTTCCAATGGCTACACCTTC	CASSLEALTLTSNGYTF
TRBD2	few	TRBV28	13	TRBJ2-7	TGTGCCACCACAGCGGGGGGGCGGAACGAGCAGTACTTC	CATTAGGRNEQYF
TRBD1	.	TRBV20-1	14	TRBJ1-6	TGCAGTGCTAGCGCTACAGGGACAGTGTCACCCCTCCACTTT	CSASATGTVSPLHF
TRBD1	.	TRBV5-1	15	TRBJ2-7	TGCGCCAGCAGCTTGGATAGCAGGGGGCTCTATGAGCAGTACTTC	CASSLDSRGLYEQYF
.	many	TRBV12-3/TRBV12-4	13	TRBJ1-1	TGTGCCAGCAGCATCAAAAGGAACACTGAAGCTTTCTTT	CASSIKRNTEAFF
.	few	TRBV20-1	13	TRBJ1-4	TGCAGTGCGGGACACGCAACTAATGAAAAACTGTTTTTT	CSAGHATNEKLFF
TRBD2	many	TRBV7-9	15	TRBJ2-2	TGTGCCAGCAGCTTGACGGGGGGGCCCTCCGGGGAGCTGTTTTTT	CASSLTGGPSGELFF
TRBD2	.	TRBV15	18	TRBJ2-1	TGTGCCACCAGCAGAGATCCCCAGAGTAGCGGGAGGGTCAATGAGCAGTTCTTC	CATSRDPQSSGRVNEQFF
TRBD2	.	TRBV5-1	14	TRBJ2-2	TGCGCCAGCGCAATAGCGGGAGAGGTCGGGGAGCTGTTTTTT	CASAIAGEVGELFF
.	many	TRBV11-2	15	TRBJ1-2	TGTGCCAGCAGCTTAGTGTCCGAAGCAGGGAGGGGCTACACCTTC	CASSLVSEAGRGYTF
.	.	TRBV15	13	TRBJ2-7	TGTGCCACCAGCAGCGGCAGGGTATACGAGCAGTACTTC	CATSSGRVYEQYF
TRBD1	once	TRBV11-2	15	TRBJ2-7	TGTGCCAGCAGTCGGGACAGGGGGCGTCCTTACGAGCAGTACTTC	CASSRDRGRPYEQYF
.	many	TRBV19	15	TRBJ1-5	TGTGCCAGTAGCCCTCGCAGCCCCGGCAATCAGCCCCAGCATTTT	CASSPRSPGNQPQHF
TRBD1	.	TRBV7-8	17	TRBJ2-1	TGTGCCAGCAGCTTAGCGGGGAGGACAGGGATCTTCAATGAGCAGTTCTTC	CASSLAGRTGIFNEQFF
.	once	TRBV6-1	14	TRBJ2-5	TGTGCCAGCAGTGGGGGGGCAAGCGGTGAGACCCAGTACTTC	CASSGGASGETQYF
TRBD1	few	TRBV12-3/TRBV12-4	13	TRBJ1-2	TGTGCCAGCAGCGGACAGGGCGGATATGGCTACACCTTC	CASSGQGGYGYTF
.	few	TRBV3-1	16	TRBJ2-1	TGTGCCAGCAGCCCATCAGGGATAGCGGTAAACAATGAGCAGTTCTTC	CASSPSGIAVNNEQFF
.	few	TRBV12-3/TRBV12-4	13	TRBJ1-2	TGTGCCAGCAGTTCCAGGACGACTTATGGCTACACCTTC	CASSSRTTYGYTF
.	once	TRBV29-1	10	TRBJ2-7	TGCAGCGTTGCAGCAGGCGAGCAGTACTTC	CSVAAGEQYF
.	few	TRBV6-2/TRBV6-3	18	TRBJ2-1	TGTGCCAGCAGTTACTCCAGGGTACAGGGCCGTCGAGGAACTGAGCAGTTCTTC	CASSYSRVQGRRGTEQFF
.	many	TRBV12-3/TRBV12-4	15	TRBJ1-5	TGTGCCAGCAGTTTAAACAGCGGGAGCAATCAGCCCCAGCATTTT	CASSLNSGSNQPQHF
.	few	TRBV7-2	15	TRBJ2-5	TGTGCCAGCAGCCAGGCCGGGACGAGGCAAGAGACCCAGTACTTC	CASSQAGTRQETQYF
.	.	TRBV3-1	12	TRBJ2-7	TGTGCCAGCAGACACGGGGACTACGAGCAGTACTTC	CASRHGDYEQYF
.	few	TRBV7-2	13	TRBJ2-5	TGTGCCAGCAGCTTAGCTCAGCAAGAGACCCAGTACTTC	CASSLAQQETQYF
TRBD1	many	TRBV6-1	14	TRBJ1-1	TGTGCCAGCACCCCGGACAGGGTGAACACTGAAGCTTTCTTT	CASTPDRVNTEAFF
TRBD1	.	TRBV20-1	13	TRBJ2-5	TGCAGTGCTAGGGACAGGTTTGCAGAGACCCAGTACTTC	CSARDRFAETQYF
.	.	TRBV11-1	18	TRBJ2-6	TGTGCCAGCAGCGCGTGGACGGGAGCCCCCTCTGGGGCCAACGTCCTGACTTTC	CASSAWTGAPSGANVLTF
.	few	TRBV6-2/TRBV6-3	17	TRBJ1-1	TGTGCCAGCAGACACACCCGACGCTGGCAGGGGAACACTGAAGCTTTCTTT	CASRHTRRWQGNTEAFF
TRBD2	.	TRBV11-2	16	TRBJ2-3	TGTGCCAGCAGCCCCATAGCGGGGGGCCACACAGATACGCAGTATTTT	CASSPIAGGHTDTQYF
.	.	TRBV20-1	13	TRBJ1-1	TGCAGTGCTATAAGGGGCCTGAACACTGAAGCTTTCTTT	CSAIRGLNTEAFF
.	.	TRBV19	12	TRBJ2-2	TGTGCCAGTAGTATTTCACCGGGGGAGCTGTTTTTT	CASSISPGELFF
.	.	TRBV20-1	12	TRBJ1-2	TGCAGTGCTGCCCAAGCTAACTATGACTACACCTTC	CSAAQANYDYTF